Listed below are T cell receptor beta chains from one sample, sequenced in a study of lymphopenia after photon versus proton radiotherapy. TCRdb's table, derived via immunoSEQ multiplex PCR, lists solely in-frame clones and lacks some. Of some 70,000 clones listed, over 70% are singletons. This specimen was peripheral blood, taken from a patient treated with proton-based radiotherapy. The receptors derive from a man aged 80 or over with esophageal cancer. CDR3s include the opening cysteine and the closing phenylalanine or tryptophan. D genes are given only for firm matches. Some rows have no size entry. The others give once, few or many, or a class for an expanded clone.

abundance,v_gene,j_gene,d_gene,CDR3nt,CDR3aa
medium-sized,TRBV19,TRBJ1-5,-,TGTGCCAGTAGTCCGGGGAGGGTAAATCAGCCCCAGCATTTT,CASSPGRVNQPQHF
-,TRBV5-1,TRBJ1-1,-,TGCGCCAGCAGTCAAACTGGCAGGGACACTGAAGCTTTCTTT,CASSQTGRDTEAFF
-,TRBV9,TRBJ2-7,-,TGTGCCAGCAGCGATGGACAGAGCTCCTACGAGCAGTACTTC,CASSDGQSSYEQYF
-,TRBV11-3,TRBJ1-6,-,TGTGCCAGCAGCTTAGTCACAGAAGGCGGTTCACCCCTCCACTTT,CASSLVTEGGSPLHF
-,TRBV5-6,TRBJ1-3,-,TGTGCCAGCAGGCCGGGACGGGCATCCTCTGGAAACACCATATATTTT,CASRPGRASSGNTIYF
-,TRBV7-8,TRBJ2-7,TRBD1,TGTGCCAGCAGCTTAGTCCCGGGACAGGGCTCCTACGAGCAGTACTTC,CASSLVPGQGSYEQYF
once,TRBV4-1,TRBJ2-7,TRBD1,TGCGCCAGCAGCCAATGGCAGGGGGCCTACGAGCAGTACTTC,CASSQWQGAYEQYF
-,TRBV7-2,TRBJ1-1,-,TGTGCCAGCAGCCCCCCCTGGCCAGCCCTGAGGGCTTTCTTT,CASSPPWPALRAFF
-,TRBV7-9,TRBJ2-2,-,TGTGCCAGCAGCTTACCGGGGGCCGGGGAGCTGTTTTTT,CASSLPGAGELFF
-,TRBV28,TRBJ1-1,-,TGTGCCAGCAGTTTATTAATCGGGGGGGAGAACACTGAAGCTTTCTTT,CASSLLIGGENTEAFF
-,TRBV6-5,TRBJ1-1,-,TGTGCCAGCAGTTACTCCCAGGGTTTGAGCACTGAAGCTTTCTTT,CASSYSQGLSTEAFF
-,TRBV27,TRBJ1-3,-,TGTGCCAGCAGTAGAACGGGGGGGTATGGTGGAAACACCATATATTTT,CASSRTGGYGGNTIYF
-,TRBV18,TRBJ2-1,-,TGTGCCAGCTCACCACAGTCCGACGACAATGAGCAGTTCTTC,CASSPQSDDNEQFF
-,TRBV9,TRBJ1-2,-,TGTGCCAGCAGCCTCAGGGACGCACCCTCCGCTAACTATGGCTACACCTTC,CASSLRDAPSANYGYTF
-,TRBV18,TRBJ2-7,TRBD2,TGTGCCAGCTCAGGGACTAGCGGGAGCTACGAGCAGTACTTC,CASSGTSGSYEQYF